These T cell receptor beta chains were read from a single sample in a study of blood T cell repertoires in COVID-19. Here immunoSEQ multiplex PCR was the method, and the copy in TCRdb shows in-frame clones only, minus some. The sample contains about 310,000 clones, around nine tenths of which appear only once. Sequenced material: PBMCs or T cells enriched from blood (not recorded which). The origin of the receptors is a woman between 35 and 50 years old who had recovered from COVID-19. Each CDR3 is given with its conserved first and last residue. The order of the fields is V gene, CDR3 protein.

>TRBV5-4
CASSLMGQGPTGELFF
>TRBV5-1
CASSAGGTASHNEQFF
>TRBV29-1
CSVEVVVGRPTQETQYF
>TRBV7-2
CASSLGTAYNEQFF
>TRBV3-1/TRBV3-2
CASSYSGLRAYNEQFF
>TRBV5-6
CASSLGQQETQYF
>TRBV7-8
CASSPRQGWGETQYF
>TRBV11-3
CASRSGGVETQYF
>TRBV28
CASSSQAFSGNTIYF
>TRBV7-3
CASSLGRGDEQFF
>TRBV20-1
CSASKDTSYEQYF
>TRBV9
CASSVRQEGEKLFF
>TRBV6-2/TRBV6-3
CASSRTGEAGELFF
>TRBV9
CASSVGGGTGVTDTQYF
>TRBV5-1
CASSLGAGRNEQFF
>TRBV28
CASRRGGEVLDPGNTIYF
>TRBV18
CASSPQDINSPLHF
>TRBV19
CASSTGHLQETQYF
>TRBV7-3
CASSLRQGITDTQYF
>TRBV3-1/TRBV3-2
CASSQVPGREQYF
>TRBV7-9
CASSGSRDSPLHF
>TRBV25-1
CASSESRAGTGDTGELFF
>TRBV5-1
CASSLALSGANVLTF
>TRBV2
CASSEAGPGGYSPLHF
>TRBV19
CASSQQYNSPLHF
>TRBV7-2
CASSSLGNPYEQYF
>TRBV7-2
CASSLTDRGTDTQYF
>TRBV18
CASSRAGGYYEQYF
>TRBV19
CASSIRAGDGKNIQYF
>TRBV15
CATSQGAPNEKLFF
>TRBV4-3
CASSQDRLGVAGGQEQYF
>TRBV29-1
CSVTGATNEKLFF
>TRBV7-9
CASSLAGTENTGELFF
>TRBV5-1
CASRATGSYNEQFF
>TRBV6-2/TRBV6-3
CASSLSGGNYGYTF
>TRBV27
CASSSRTALNEKLFF
>TRBV6-5
CASSYSSRGIYGYTF
>TRBV4-3
CASSQEPGDSLNEQFF